This T cell receptor beta chain emerged from a study of siplizumab effects on memory and regulatory T cells. Study findings and constraints: Solely a minor proportion of alloreactive clones could be assigned to unstimulated subsets. Suppressive activity of Tregs proliferating in siplizumab cultures remained unconfirmed.

The assay looked at roughly 9.4 x 10^4 TCR templates in each sample. Some clones are missing from TCRdb's copy, which holds only in-frame ones; the method was immunoSEQ multiplex PCR. The repertoire holds 75,000 to 95,000 clones, with about 87% as singletons. This CDR3 is 13 amino acids long. CDR1 SGHRS and CDR2 YFSETQ come from the germline V gene. Trimming took off 0 bases at V and 7 bases at J, with 10 bases between the two ends. With regard to this clone: Its specificity is unknown.

This chain uses TRBV5-1 with TRBJ1-2; D is uncertain. Sequenced material: CD4+ T cells sorted from blood. The clonotype comes from a human donor in good health. This CDR3 is CASSLASTGGYTF. CDR3 in DNA: TGCGCCAGCAGCTTGGCGTCGACGGGTGGCTACACCTTC.